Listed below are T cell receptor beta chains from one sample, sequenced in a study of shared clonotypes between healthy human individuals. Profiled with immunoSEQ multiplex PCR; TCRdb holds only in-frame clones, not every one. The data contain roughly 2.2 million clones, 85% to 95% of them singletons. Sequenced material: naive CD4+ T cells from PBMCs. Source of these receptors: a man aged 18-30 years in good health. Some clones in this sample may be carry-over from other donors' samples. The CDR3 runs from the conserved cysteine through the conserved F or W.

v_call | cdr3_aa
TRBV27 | CASSRTGSTEAFF
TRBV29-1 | CSGWSGTFNEQFF
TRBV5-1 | CASSLSGTGELFF
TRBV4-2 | CASSQPTGVGEKLFF
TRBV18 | CASSPASGRAQETQYF
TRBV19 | CASSIGQTGDTQYF
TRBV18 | CASSSTGIGDTEAFF
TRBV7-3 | CASSLLAGEHEQYF
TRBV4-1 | CASSRPGQFFGDTQYF
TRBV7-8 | CASSPRVTSGRILNEQFF
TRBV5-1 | CASSLGQTTEAFF
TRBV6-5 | CASSYVYTGELFF
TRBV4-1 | CASSHDSGSSYEQYF
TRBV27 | CASSLLSGYSYNEQFF
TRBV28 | CASAQGTVTYEQYF
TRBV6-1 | CASSEGNEQFF
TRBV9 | CASSVAGSGIWQTQYF
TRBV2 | CASSEERVIAKNIQYF
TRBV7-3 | CASSPFGAGGPYEQYF
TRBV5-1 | CASRVTSGMDIQYF
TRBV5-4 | CASSLPSGNEQYF
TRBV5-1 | CASSLSFGTSGTNEQFF
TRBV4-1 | CASSQVLTDTQYF
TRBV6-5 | CASRPGPGTGELFF
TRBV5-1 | CASSLGAGNLYNEQFF
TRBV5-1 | CASSPGGYPSTDTQYF
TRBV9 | CASSDGGSSGRAGETQYF
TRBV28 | CASSLGGAGTYQPQHF
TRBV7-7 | CASSPARGSLNTGELFF
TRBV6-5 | CASSLDRLGYTF
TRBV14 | CASSLNPASGSINEQFF
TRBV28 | CASSLYRDNEQFF
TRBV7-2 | CASSLVGGSGANVLTF
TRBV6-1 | CAGGGGSLAGGELFF
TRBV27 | CASSLGWPSGRLQTYEQYF
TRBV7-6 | CASSLAPGASNQPQHF
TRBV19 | CASSSISGDEKLFF
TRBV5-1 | CASSWGLADWDEQFF
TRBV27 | CASSFGTADEKLFF
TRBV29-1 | CSVEDRRSPRPVPDTQYF
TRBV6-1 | CASSEADSRFTEAFF
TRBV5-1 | CASSLEQSYEQYF
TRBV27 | CASSVRFGLVANEKLFF
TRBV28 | CASTTLNRRTEQYF
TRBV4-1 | CASSQAFSGRGGTQYF
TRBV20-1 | CSANPKGEQFF
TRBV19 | CASTPETGGWYGYTF
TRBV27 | CASSLRDTVGTGELFF
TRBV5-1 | CASSQGGPRSREQYF
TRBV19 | CASSIARTFNYGYTF
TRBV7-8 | CASSLARASGGHTQYF